What follows are 29 T cell receptor beta chains derived from one specimen sequenced in a study of beta chain features in type 1 diabetes. Broader study findings: Significant though moderate, a shortening of TCRB CDR3s appeared in all four CD4+ subsets of Type 1 diabetes patients.

The entirety of the isolated RNA underwent reverse transcription, so expressed TCRB transcripts were sequenced. Only in-frame clones appear in the TCRdb table, and some are missing; sequencing was by immunoSEQ multiplex PCR. Of fewer than 300,000 clones listed, about a fifth are singletons. The antigens of these receptors remain unknown. Sequencing input: naive CD4+ T cells from blood. Receptor source: a woman in her 40s with type 1 diabetes.

This clone showed up just a few times. This rearrangement joins TRBV29-1 to TRBJ1-5; weak D call: TRBD1 (5 bases). The CDR3 runs to 13 residues. In germline, CDR1 is SQVTM, CDR2 ANQGSEA. V gave up 3 bases and J gave up 3 bases, with 9 bases separating them. CDR3 in amino acids: CSVDQGINQPQHF. CDR3 DNA sequence: TGCAGCGTTGATCAGGGTATCAATCAGCCCCAGCATTTT.

The chain carries TRBV7-3 and TRBJ2-1; 8 bases are shared with TRBD2. Trimming took 4 bases from V and 9 from J; bases not matched to a gene: 8. Germline V gene lookup returns CDR1 SGHTA and CDR2 FQGTGA. CDR3 length equals 14 residues. The chain's CDR3 is CASSSPGLGAEQFF. The CDR3 DNA follows: TGTGCCAGCAGCTCCCCGGGACTAGGGGCTGAGCAGTTCTTC.

This clone was counted only a few times. This chain links TRBV7-2 with TRBJ2-1; D is possibly TRBD1 (5 bases). The CDR3 is 15 residues long. V was pared by 4 bases and J by 8 bases, with 18 bases between. Germline values: CDR1 SGHTA, CDR2 FQGNSA. CDR3 residues: CASSSGIGRAHEQFF. The CDR3 coding sequence is TGTGCCAGCAGCTCAGGAATCGGCAGGGCCCATGAGCAGTTCTTC.

In its sample, this clone was seen a few times. This rearrangement joins TRBV4-3 to TRBJ1-1, with a tentative D call TRBD1 (6 bases). This CDR3 spans 14 amino acids. Germline values: CDR1 LGHNA, CDR2 YSLEER. V gave up 1 base and J gave up 5 bases, with 11 bases separating them. The CDR3, as DNA: TGCGCCAGCAGCCAAGGGACAGTGATGACTGAAGCTTTCTTT. It specifies CASSQGTVMTEAFF.

A few counts support this clone. The chain carries TRBV7-2 and TRBJ2-6; D is uncertain. The V end lost 5 bases, the J end lost 0 bases, and 5 bases lay between the germline ends. Germline-derived CDR1 and CDR2 are SGHTA and FQGNSA. The CDR3 loop spans 14 amino acids. The CDR3 nucleotides read TGTGCCAGCAGCCCCCGCTCTGGGGCCAACGTCCTGACTTTC. Its protein is CASSPRSGANVLTF.

The chain combines TRBV7-2 with TRBJ2-7, with 7 bases lining up with TRBD1. CDR1 SGHTA and CDR2 FQGNSA come from the germline V gene. This CDR3 comprises 15 residues. J lost 4 bases, V lost 5 bases, and 11 bases had no gene match. The CDR3 DNA follows: TGTGCCAGCAGCCGGACGACAGGGACCCCTTACGAGCAGTACTTC. Translating it yields CASSRTTGTPYEQYF.

This clone was detected a few times. The V and J genes are TRBV5-4 and TRBJ2-1; 9 bases are a match to TRBD1. V lost 3 bases to trimming and J lost 6 bases; unmatched junction nucleotides: 7. This CDR3 has 15 amino acids. Germline CDR1 is SGHNT and CDR2 is YYREEE (reference sequence). The chain's CDR3 is CASSSRDRAFNEQFF. CDR3 in DNA: TGTGCCAGCAGCTCCCGGGACAGGGCTTTCAATGAGCAGTTCTTC.

The chain has TRBV19 and TRBJ2-2; possible D gene TRBD2, 5 bases. V lost 3 bases to trimming and J lost 4 bases, with 12 bases between them. This CDR3 contains 15 residues. Germline lookup yields CDR1 LNHDA and CDR2 SQIVND (reference sequence). CDR3 in DNA: TGTGCCAGTAGTATTGAGGGTGGAGTCACCGGGGAGCTGTTTTTT. It yields the protein CASSIEGGVTGELFF.

This clone was detected only a few times. The V and J genes are TRBV7-4 and TRBJ2-2, with D possibly matching TRBD2 (5 bases). Germline loops: CDR1 SGHVT, CDR2 SQSDAQ. The CDR3 runs 15 residues. The V and J ends lost 5 bases and 0 bases respectively, with 10 bases between them. The CDR3 coding sequence is TGTGCCAGCAGCCAAAGGACTGCGAACACCGGGGAGCTGTTTTTT. Its protein product is CASSQRTANTGELFF.

In its sample, this clone was seen a few times. This rearrangement joins TRBV7-9 to TRBJ1-1; 7 bases match TRBD1. Germline V gene sequence: CDR1 SEHNR, CDR2 FQNEAQ (reference sequence). Trimming at V came to 6 bases and at J to 7 bases, leaving 5 bases not matched to a gene. This CDR3 comprises 12 residues. Written as DNA, the CDR3 is TGTGCCAGCAGTTTGACAGGGATTGAAGCTTTCTTT. Translating it yields CASSLTGIEAFF.

V usage is TRBV5-1 and J usage is TRBJ2-1; 9 bases align to TRBD1. Germline lookup yields CDR1 SGHRS and CDR2 YFSETQ. The CDR3 has 16 residues. V dropped 2 bases and J dropped 10; count of bases not matched to a gene: 13. As DNA, the CDR3 is TGCGCCAGCAGCTTCTCCGAGACAGGGGGTGCAGGGGAGCAGTTCTTC. Translation gives CASSFSETGGAGEQFF.

The CDR3 nucleotides are TGTGCCAGCAGTGGACAGGGTGGAAACACCATATATTTT. This codes for CASSGQGGNTIYF. The chain links TRBV7-2 to TRBJ1-3; TRBD1 aligns across 8 bases. V trimming: 6 bases; J trimming: 3 bases; junction bases outside the gene matches: 1. The CDR3 has 13 amino acids. CDR1 is SGHTA and CDR2 is FQGNSA in the germline V gene. The entire variable domain, with the rest obtained from reference TRBV7-2 and TRBJ1-3, is as follows: GAGVSQSPSNKVTEKGKDVELRCDPISGHTALYWYRQSLGQGLEFLIYFQGNSAPDKSGLPSDRFSAERTGGSVSTLTIQRTQQEDSAVYLCASSGQGGNTIYFGEGSWLTVV.

The V gene is TRBV6-6, the J gene TRBJ2-1; no firm D call. CDR1 and CDR2 from the germline V gene are MNHNY and SVGAGI (reference sequence). CDR3 length: 15 amino acids. Trimming shortened V by 2 bases and J by 0 bases, and 8 bases separated the two germline ends. The CDR3 nucleotides are TGTGCCAGCAGTTACCCCATGAGCTCCTACAATGAGCAGTTCTTC. Encoded protein: CASSYPMSSYNEQFF.

The chain is built from TRBV18 and TRBJ2-2; TRBD1 matches at 8 bases. This CDR3 contains 16 residues. The trim removed 1 base at V and 3 bases at J, leaving 4 bases unmatched. The germline CDR1 and CDR2 sequences are KGHSH and LQKENI. CDR3 region: CASSPLPTGDTGELFF. The CDR3 coding sequence is TGTGCCAGCTCACCACTCCCGACAGGGGACACCGGGGAGCTGTTTTTT.

V and J are TRBV9 and TRBJ2-7; the D is unclear. V lost 0 bases and J lost 7, with 20 bases in between. CDR3 size: 16 residues. Germline V gives CDR1 SGDLS, CDR2 YYNGEE. In nucleotides, the CDR3 is TGTGCCAGCAGCGTAGCTCGATCCCTCACCGAGGAGGAGCAGTACTTC. It is translated as CASSVARSLTEEEQYF.

This rearrangement joins TRBV4-3 to TRBJ2-7; weak D call: TRBD2 (5 bases). Germline V gives CDR1 LGHNA, CDR2 YSLEER. The V end was cut by 3 bases, the J end by 2 bases, with 14 bases between. This CDR3 contains 15 residues. Here the CDR3 DNA reads TGCGCCAGCAGCCAGGAAGAGGGCCTTCCCTACGAGCAGTACTTC. The encoded protein is CASSQEEGLPYEQYF.

The V and J genes are TRBV6-5 and TRBJ2-1, with TRBD1 matching over 11 bases. The ends lost 10 bases at V and 8 bases at J; junction bases unmatched: 7. Looked up from germline, CDR1 is MNHEY and CDR2 is SVGAGI. The CDR3 has 13 amino acids. CDR3 amino acids: CATVDRGRDEQFF. The CDR3 nucleotides read TGTGCCACCGTGGACAGGGGGCGAGATGAGCAGTTCTTC.

This chain joins TRBV7-2 and TRBJ2-2, with TRBD2 identical over 7 bases. The CDR3 loop spans 16 amino acids. V shed 2 bases and J 1 base; nucleotides not matched to a gene: 4. Germline V gene data show CDR1 as SGHTA and CDR2 as FQGNSA. The CDR3 spells CASSLLPGGNTGELFF. The CDR3 DNA sequence: TGTGCCAGCAGCTTACTCCCGGGGGGGAACACCGGGGAGCTGTTTTTT. The whole variable domain, filled in from reference TRBV7-2 and TRBJ2-2, reads GAGVSQSPSNKVTEKGKDVELRCDPISGHTALYWYRQSLGQGLEFLIYFQGNSAPDKSGLPSDRFSAERTGGSVSTLTIQRTQQEDSAVYLCASSLLPGGNTGELFFGEGSRLTVL.

The sample holds a few counts of this clone. This chain connects TRBV18 to TRBJ2-7; D might be TRBD2 (6 bases). Germline values: CDR1 KGHSH, CDR2 LQKENI. The V end was cut by 3 bases, the J end by 2 bases, with 17 bases between. CDR3 size: 16 residues. The CDR3 here is CASSPLTGGAAYEQYF. CDR3 in DNA: TGTGCCAGCTCACCCTTAACGGGCGGGGCCGCCTACGAGCAGTACTTC.

There are a few counts of this clone. The V call is TRBV18, the J call TRBJ2-1; 10 bases fit TRBD2. This CDR3 region has 12 residues. Germline V gives CDR1 KGHSH, CDR2 LQKENI. After removal of 6 bases from V and 8 bases from J, the junction contained 1 base not matched to a gene. CDR3 sequence reads: CASSGTSDEQFF. DNA of the CDR3: TGTGCCAGCTCCGGGACTAGCGATGAGCAGTTCTTC.

This clone appeared a few times. This chain links TRBV10-3 with TRBJ1-1; 10 bases map to TRBD1. V was clipped by 10 bases and J by 5 bases; unmatched bases: 10. Germline V gene lookup returns CDR1 ENHRY and CDR2 SYGVKD. The CDR3 contains 14 residues. The CDR3 nucleotides read TGTGCCACCGAACTGGACAGGGGGAGGACTGAAGCTTTCTTT. This encodes CATELDRGRTEAFF.

This clone was counted between two and nine times. The V call is TRBV28, the J call TRBJ2-7, with 8 bases lining up with TRBD2. CDR1 MDHEN and CDR2 SYDVKM come from the germline V gene. Losses at the gene ends were 3 bases for V and 1 base for J; bases not matched to a gene: 5. The CDR3 is made up of 15 amino acids. The CDR3 DNA sequence: TGTGCCAGCAGTTTCTCACTAGCGGTTTCCTACGAGCAGTACTTC. This encodes CASSFSLAVSYEQYF.

There are a few counts of this clone. The CDR3 DNA reads TGCGCCAGCAGCCTCACCTCCGGGACTAGCGTCTACGAGCAGTACTTC. The encoded protein is CASSLTSGTSVYEQYF. The rearrangement uses TRBV4-1 and TRBJ2-7, with 10 bases that match TRBD2. CDR3 length equals 16 residues. V lost 4 bases, J lost 3 bases, and 9 bases stayed unmatched. CDR1 and CDR2 from the germline V gene are MGHRA and YSYEKL.

The rearrangement links TRBV7-3 to TRBJ1-1, with a tentative D call TRBD1 (5 bases). The CDR3 is made up of 13 amino acids. The germline gives CDR1 SGHTA, CDR2 FQGTGA. With 4 bases removed from V and 5 bases from J, the gap between germline ends came to 11 bases. CDR3 nucleotides: TGTGCCAGCAGCTCCCAGGGTTCGACTGAAGCTTTCTTT. This gives the protein CASSSQGSTEAFF.

The chain recombines TRBV7-8 with TRBJ1-6, with a possible D match to TRBD1 (5 bases). The V gene's germline CDR1 is SGHVS and CDR2 FQNEAQ. CDR3 size: 16 residues. Trimming left V 1 base short and J 9 bases short, with 16 bases between. In nucleotides, the CDR3 is TGTGCCAGCAGCTTAGAACCGGGGGTAAGGAGTTCACCCCTCCACTTT. It yields the protein CASSLEPGVRSSPLHF.

This clone was recorded a few times. The chain is built from TRBV19 and TRBJ1-1; the D is unclear. In germline, CDR1 is LNHDA, CDR2 SQIVND (reference sequence). The ends were cut back, 2 bases at V and 6 bases at J, with 10 bases in the middle. The CDR3 has 13 residues. The CDR3, as DNA: TGTGCCAGTAGTATAAAGGTCCGGGCTGAAGCTTTCTTT. Translation gives CASSIKVRAEAFF. Filled out from reference TRBV19 and TRBJ1-1, the complete variable domain reads DGGITQSPKYLFRKEGQNVTLSCEQNLNHDAMYWYRQDPGQGLRLIYYSQIVNDFQKGDIAEGYSVSREKKESFPLTVTSAQKNPTAFYLCASSIKVRAEAFFGQGTRLTVV.

The rearrangement uses TRBV9 and TRBJ1-1; 9 positions match TRBD1. This CDR3 is built from 15 residues. V lost 0 bases, J lost 6 bases, and 6 bases stayed unmatched. Germline CDR1 and CDR2: SGDLS and YYNGEE. The CDR3 here is CASSVEGQGVSEAFF. The CDR3, as DNA: TGTGCCAGCAGCGTAGAGGGACAGGGAGTCTCTGAAGCTTTCTTT.

The rearrangement links TRBV7-3 to TRBJ2-1, with D perhaps TRBD2 (5 bases). Looked up from germline, CDR1 is SGHTA and CDR2 is FQGTGA. The V end was cut by 2 bases, the J end by 8 bases, with 13 bases between. This CDR3 is 14 amino acids long. CDR3 in amino acids: CASSLEASGDEQFF. CDR3 coding DNA: TGTGCCAGCAGCTTAGAGGCCAGCGGAGATGAGCAGTTCTTC.

V gene TRBV10-3 combines with J gene TRBJ1-2; 12 positions agree with TRBD1. From germline, CDR1 is ENHRY and CDR2 SYGVKD. The CDR3 contains 13 residues. With 10 bases clipped from V and 7 bases from J, the junction kept 7 bases outside the gene matches. CDR3 nucleotides: TGTGCCACCGGGGACAGGGGGCCGGGTGGCTACACCTTC. Amino acids: CATGDRGPGGYTF.